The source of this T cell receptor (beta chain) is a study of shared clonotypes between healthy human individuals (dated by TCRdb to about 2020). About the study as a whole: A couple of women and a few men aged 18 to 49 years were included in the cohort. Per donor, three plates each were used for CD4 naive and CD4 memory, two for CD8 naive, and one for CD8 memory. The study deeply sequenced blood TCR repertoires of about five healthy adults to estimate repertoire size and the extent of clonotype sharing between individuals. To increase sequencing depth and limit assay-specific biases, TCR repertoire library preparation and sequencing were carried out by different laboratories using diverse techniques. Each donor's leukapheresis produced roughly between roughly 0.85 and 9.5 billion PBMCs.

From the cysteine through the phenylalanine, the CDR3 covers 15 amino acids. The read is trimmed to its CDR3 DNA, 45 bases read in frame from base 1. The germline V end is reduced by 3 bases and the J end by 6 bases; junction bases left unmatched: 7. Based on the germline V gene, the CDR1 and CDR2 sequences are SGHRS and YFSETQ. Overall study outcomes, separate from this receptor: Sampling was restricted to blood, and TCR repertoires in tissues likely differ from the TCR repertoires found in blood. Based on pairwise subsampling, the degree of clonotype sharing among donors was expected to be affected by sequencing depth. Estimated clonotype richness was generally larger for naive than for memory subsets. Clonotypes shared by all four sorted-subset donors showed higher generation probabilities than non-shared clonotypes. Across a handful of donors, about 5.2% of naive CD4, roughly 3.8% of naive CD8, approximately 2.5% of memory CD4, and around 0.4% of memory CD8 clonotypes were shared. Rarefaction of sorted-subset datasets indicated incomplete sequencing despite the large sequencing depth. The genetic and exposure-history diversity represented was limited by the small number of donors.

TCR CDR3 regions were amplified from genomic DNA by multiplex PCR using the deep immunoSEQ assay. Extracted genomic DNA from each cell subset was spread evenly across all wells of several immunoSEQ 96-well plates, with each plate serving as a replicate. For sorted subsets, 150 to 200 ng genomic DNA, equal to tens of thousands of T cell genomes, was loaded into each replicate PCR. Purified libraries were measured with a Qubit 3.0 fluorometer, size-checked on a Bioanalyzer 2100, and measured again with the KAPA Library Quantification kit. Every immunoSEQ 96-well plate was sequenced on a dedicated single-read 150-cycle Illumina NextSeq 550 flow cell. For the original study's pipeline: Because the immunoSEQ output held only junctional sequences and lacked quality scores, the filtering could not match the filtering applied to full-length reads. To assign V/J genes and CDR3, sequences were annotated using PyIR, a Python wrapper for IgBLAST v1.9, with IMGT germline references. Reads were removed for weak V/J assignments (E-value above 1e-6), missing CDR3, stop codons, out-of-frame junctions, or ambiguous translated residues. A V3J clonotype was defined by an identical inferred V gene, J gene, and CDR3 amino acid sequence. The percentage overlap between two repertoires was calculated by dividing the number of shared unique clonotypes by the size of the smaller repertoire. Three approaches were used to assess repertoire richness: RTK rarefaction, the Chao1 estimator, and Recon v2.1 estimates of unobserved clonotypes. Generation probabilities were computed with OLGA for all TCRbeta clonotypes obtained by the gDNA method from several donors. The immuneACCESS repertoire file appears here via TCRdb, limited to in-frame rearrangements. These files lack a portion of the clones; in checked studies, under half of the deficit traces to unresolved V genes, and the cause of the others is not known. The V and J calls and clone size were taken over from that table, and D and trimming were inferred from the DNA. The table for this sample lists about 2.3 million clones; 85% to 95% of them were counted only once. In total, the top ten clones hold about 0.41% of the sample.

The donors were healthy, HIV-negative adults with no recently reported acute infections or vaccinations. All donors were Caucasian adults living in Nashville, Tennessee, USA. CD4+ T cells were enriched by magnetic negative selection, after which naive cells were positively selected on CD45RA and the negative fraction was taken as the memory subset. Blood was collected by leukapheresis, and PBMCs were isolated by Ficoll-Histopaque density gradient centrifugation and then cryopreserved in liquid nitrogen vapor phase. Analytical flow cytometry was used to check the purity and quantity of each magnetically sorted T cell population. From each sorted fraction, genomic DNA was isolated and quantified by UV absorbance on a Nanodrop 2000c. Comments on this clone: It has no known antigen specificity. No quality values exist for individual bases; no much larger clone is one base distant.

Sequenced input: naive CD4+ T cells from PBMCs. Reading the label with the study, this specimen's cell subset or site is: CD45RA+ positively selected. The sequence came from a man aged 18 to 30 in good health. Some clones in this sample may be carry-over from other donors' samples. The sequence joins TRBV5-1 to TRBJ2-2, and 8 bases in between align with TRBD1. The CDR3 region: CASSYTGGIAGELFF. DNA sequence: TGCGCCAGCAGCTACACAGGGGGGATAGCCGGGGAGCTGTTTTTT. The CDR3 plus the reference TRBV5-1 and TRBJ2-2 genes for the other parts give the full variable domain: KAGVTQTPRYLIKTRGQQVTLSCSPISGHRSVSWYQQTPGQGLQFLFEYFSETQRNKGNFPGRFSGRQFSNSRSEMNVSTLELGDSALYLCASSYTGGIAGELFFGEGSRLTVL.